The rows below give T cell receptor beta chains drawn from one sample of a study of blood T cell repertoires in COVID-19. Produced via immunoSEQ multiplex PCR; TCRdb's table is partial and in-frame only. The repertoire consists of 100,000 or so clones, with roughly 87% occurring once and the leading ten covering around 2%. Material for sequencing was peripheral blood. These receptor sequences come from a man in his fifties with active COVID-19. CDR3s include the opening cysteine and the closing phenylalanine or tryptophan. The D gene is left open where the match is weak. The listing skips clone size in some rows; elsewhere it reads once, few, many or a size class.

j_call,d_call,clone_size,v_call,cdr3_nt,cdr3_aa
TRBJ2-5,NA,NA,TRBV5-1,TGCGCCAGCAGGGGGGGAAGAGAGACCCAGTACTTC,CASRGGRETQYF
TRBJ1-2,TRBD1,NA,TRBV7-9,TGTGCCAGCAGCCCCGGGACAGATGGCTACACCTTC,CASSPGTDGYTF
TRBJ2-7,NA,NA,TRBV2,TGTGCCAGTTTAAGACTGAGGAGCTCCTACGAGCAGTACTTC,CASLRLRSSYEQYF
TRBJ2-1,NA,NA,TRBV6-1,TGTGCCAGCAGTGAACTTGTGGGGGGGCGTTATGAGCAGTTCTTC,CASSELVGGRYEQFF
TRBJ2-1,TRBD2,few,TRBV6-6,TGTGCCAGCAGTTACTCCGGAGGACTAGGGGATGAGCAGTTCTTC,CASSYSGGLGDEQFF
TRBJ1-6,NA,NA,TRBV9,TGTGCCAGCAGCGCCCGGCAGGGAAATTCACCCCTCCACTTT,CASSARQGNSPLHF
TRBJ1-2,TRBD1,NA,TRBV3-1/TRBV3-2,TGTGCCAGCAGCCTTACAGGGGGCTCGGGGGGAAACTATGGCTACACCTTC,CASSLTGGSGGNYGYTF
TRBJ2-7,NA,NA,TRBV19,TGTGCCAGTAACAAACGGGGGGCCTCCTACGAGCAGTACTTC,CASNKRGASYEQYF
TRBJ1-1,TRBD1,NA,TRBV7-9,TGTGCCAGTCGAACAGGGGGCGGTGAAGCTTTCTTT,CASRTGGGEAFF
TRBJ2-7,TRBD1,NA,TRBV2,TGTGCCAGCAGGTATTTAGGACAGGGGGCTTACGAGCAGTACTTC,CASRYLGQGAYEQYF
TRBJ1-4,NA,NA,TRBV7-9,TGTGCCAGCACCGACGGGAGGTTGGGGGCAACTAATGAAAAACTGTTTTTT,CASTDGRLGATNEKLFF
TRBJ1-6,TRBD1,NA,TRBV7-2,TGTGCCAGCAGCCCGGGACAGGGGAGCTCCTATAATTCACCCCTCCACTTT,CASSPGQGSSYNSPLHF
TRBJ1-2,NA,NA,TRBV5-6,TGTGCCAGCAGCTTTGGGGGACAAGACTATGGCTACACCTTC,CASSFGGQDYGYTF
TRBJ1-1,NA,few,TRBV29-1,TGCAGCGTTAGCACCTCGGGAAACACTGAAGCTTTCTTT,CSVSTSGNTEAFF
TRBJ1-6,TRBD1,NA,TRBV7-3,TGTGCCACTGGACAGGGTTTGTCACCCCTCCACTTT,CATGQGLSPLHF
TRBJ2-1,NA,few,TRBV19,TGTGCCAGTAGTATAGATCCCTTTGGGGGGAATGAGCAGTTCTTC,CASSIDPFGGNEQFF
TRBJ1-1,NA,NA,TRBV5-1,TGCGCCAGCAGCTTGGAGGGGCCCAACACTGAAGCTTTCTTT,CASSLEGPNTEAFF
TRBJ1-6,TRBD1,NA,TRBV6-5,TGTGCCAGCAGTTACACTTGGGACAGGGGAGAGTCACCCCTCCACTTT,CASSYTWDRGESPLHF
TRBJ2-5,NA,NA,TRBV5-4,TGTGCCAGCAGCTTGGCCAGATCGGAGACCCAGTACTTC,CASSLARSETQYF
TRBJ2-1,NA,NA,TRBV21-1,TGTGCCAGCAGCAAAGAAAAGGACAGGGCCTACAATGAGCAGTTCTTC,CASSKEKDRAYNEQFF
TRBJ2-1,NA,NA,TRBV24-1,TGTGCCACCAGTGATCGACTGACCAATGAGCAGTTCTTC,CATSDRLTNEQFF
TRBJ2-1,NA,NA,TRBV5-4,TGTGCCAGCAGCCCTACGGTTGGTGAGCAGTTCTTC,CASSPTVGEQFF
TRBJ1-1,NA,NA,TRBV5-8,TGTGCCAGCAGCTTACAGGGTGGGAGCACTGAAGCTTTCTTT,CASSLQGGSTEAFF
TRBJ1-2,NA,medium-sized,TRBV20-1,TGCAGTGCCCTACGCCTCTGGGGCTACACCTTC,CSALRLWGYTF
TRBJ2-6,TRBD2,NA,TRBV2,TGTGCCAGCACGCCCATCGGGGGGGGCCTTATCCTTGGGGCCAACGTCCTGACTTTC,CASTPIGGGLILGANVLTF
TRBJ2-2,NA,NA,TRBV6-5,TGTGCCAGCAGTATATACACCGGGGAGCTGTTTTTT,CASSIYTGELFF
TRBJ1-5,NA,once,TRBV2,TGTGCCAGCAGTGAAAGTTCAACATCATTTAATCAGCCCCAGCATTTT,CASSESSTSFNQPQHF
TRBJ2-5,NA,NA,TRBV7-6,TGTGCCAACCCCGTCATGTTGGTTTACCTCCCCAGGACACCCGATCTCACCCAGTACTTC,CANPVMLVYLPRTPDLTQYF
TRBJ1-1,NA,NA,TRBV2,TGTGCCAGCAGCCAAGGGGAGGGGACTGAAGCTTTCTTT,CASSQGEGTEAFF
TRBJ2-7,NA,NA,TRBV4-1,TGCGCCAGCACCCGGACAGAGGGCTACGAGCAGTACTTC,CASTRTEGYEQYF
TRBJ1-5,NA,NA,TRBV7-9,TGTGCCAGCAGCTTACCTGCGGGACCCCAGCATTTT,CASSLPAGPQHF
TRBJ1-5,NA,NA,TRBV5-4,TGTGCCAAACGCCCGGGGAGGAATCAGCCCCAGCATTTT,CAKRPGRNQPQHF
TRBJ1-6,TRBD1,NA,TRBV4-3,TGCGCCAGCAGCCGGACAGGGCCCAATTCACCCCTCCACTTT,CASSRTGPNSPLHF
TRBJ1-2,NA,NA,TRBV29-1,TGCAGCGCGGACAGCCTTAACTATGGCTACACCTTC,CSADSLNYGYTF
TRBJ1-1,NA,few,TRBV7-9,TGTGCCAGCAGCCGCACGACAGCCCTGAACACTGAAGCTTTCTTT,CASSRTTALNTEAFF
TRBJ2-1,TRBD1,few,TRBV7-2,TGTGCCAGCAGCTCGGACAGGGGGACGTACAATGAGCAGTTCTTC,CASSSDRGTYNEQFF
TRBJ2-4,NA,once,TRBV4-1,TGCGCCAGCAGCCAAGGAGTTTTCCACGGAGCCAAAAACATTCAGTACTTC,CASSQGVFHGAKNIQYF
TRBJ1-1,NA,NA,TRBV29-1,TGCAGCGTCCTATCGGGTCCTGAAGCTTTCTTT,CSVLSGPEAFF
TRBJ1-1,NA,NA,TRBV7-8,TGTGCCAGCAGCTACAGGGAGGAAGCTTTCTTT,CASSYREEAFF
TRBJ1-6,NA,NA,TRBV7-8,TGTGCCAGCAGCTCCACAGGAGCAGGGGCATCACCCCTCCACTTT,CASSSTGAGASPLHF
TRBJ2-5,TRBD1,NA,TRBV2,TGTGCCAGCAGTGAAATGGCAGGGGGCGCGGAGACCCAGTACTTC,CASSEMAGGAETQYF
TRBJ1-2,TRBD1,NA,TRBV4-1,TGCGCCAGCAGCCCGGGACAGGAGAGCTATGGCTACACCTTC,CASSPGQESYGYTF
TRBJ1-1,NA,NA,TRBV5-4,TGTGCCAGCAGCTTCGCATCACAGGGGAACACTGAAGCTTTCTTT,CASSFASQGNTEAFF
TRBJ2-5,NA,NA,TRBV7-2,TGTGCCAGCAGCTCCCGCCCAGCGAATAGGACCCAGTACTTC,CASSSRPANRTQYF
TRBJ1-5,NA,NA,TRBV27,TGTGCCAGCAGTTTTCGGTCCCAATTGTATAGCAATCAGCCCCAGCATTTT,CASSFRSQLYSNQPQHF
TRBJ1-1,NA,NA,TRBV11-3,TGTGCCAGCAGCTTAGATGGTAGAACTGAAGCTTTCTTT,CASSLDGRTEAFF
TRBJ1-2,TRBD1,NA,TRBV15,TGTGCCACCAGCAGAGATGGGGACAGGGTTGATGGCTACACCTTC,CATSRDGDRVDGYTF
TRBJ1-2,TRBD1,NA,TRBV15,TGTGCCACCAGCTGGGGGACAGGGGGCTTCTATGGCTACACCTTC,CATSWGTGGFYGYTF
TRBJ2-7,NA,NA,TRBV5-5,TGTGCCAGCAGCCCGATTCACACAAACGAGCAGTACTTC,CASSPIHTNEQYF
TRBJ2-1,NA,NA,TRBV14,TGTGCCAGCAGCCAAGACCCTTACAATGAGCAGTTCTTC,CASSQDPYNEQFF
TRBJ2-7,NA,few,TRBV5-5,TGTGCCAGCAGCCCCCAGGTGTCCTACGAGCAGTACTTC,CASSPQVSYEQYF
TRBJ2-3,NA,NA,TRBV7-8,TGTGCCAGCAGCTTAGGTCAGGCTTCGGATACGCAGTATTTT,CASSLGQASDTQYF
TRBJ1-6,TRBD1,NA,TRBV27,TGTGCCAGCAGTTTATATCCCGGGACAGGTAATTCACCCCTCCACTTT,CASSLYPGTGNSPLHF